This T cell receptor (beta chain) stems from a study of cytomegalovirus exposure and HLA in healthy donors. Looking at the study overall: Of more than 350 genotyped donors, around 84% clustered with self-reported Caucasian donors. Study conclusions and caveats: A later analysis showed TCR association rates differing by HLA locus, peaking at DRB1 and lowest at HLA-C. The study found most TCR sequences rare, yet found some public TCRs in many donors.

The PCR was carried out with 60 Vbeta primers and 13 Jbeta primers. The repertoire was sequenced with immunoSEQ multiplex PCR; TCRdb's copy has only in-frame clones and lacks some. The repertoire holds 100,000 or so clones, with approximately 70% as singletons. This CDR3 is built from 16 residues. Germline V lookup: CDR1 SEHNR, CDR2 FQNEAQ (reference sequence). Everyone who donated was a healthy bone marrow donor. Comment on this clone: Its antigen is currently unknown. Germline is not matched at one junction end, which may reflect a read error.

The chain has TRBV7-9 and TRBJ1-4; a weak D match, TRBD1 (5 bases). This TCR was recovered from a man under 40 in good health and CMV-seropositive. Input material: PBMCs. CDR3 coding DNA: TGTTCCAGCAGCCCGTACCCGTCCTCAGGGTATGAAAAACTGTTTTTT. It is translated as CSSSPYPSSGYEKLFF. The whole variable domain, filled in from reference TRBV7-9 and TRBJ1-4, reads DTGVSQNPRHKITKRGQNVTFRCDPISEHNRLYWYRQTLGQGPEFLTYFQNEAQLEKSRLLSDRFSAERPKGSFSTLEIQRTEQGDSAMYLCSSSPYPSSGYEKLFFGSGTQLSVL.